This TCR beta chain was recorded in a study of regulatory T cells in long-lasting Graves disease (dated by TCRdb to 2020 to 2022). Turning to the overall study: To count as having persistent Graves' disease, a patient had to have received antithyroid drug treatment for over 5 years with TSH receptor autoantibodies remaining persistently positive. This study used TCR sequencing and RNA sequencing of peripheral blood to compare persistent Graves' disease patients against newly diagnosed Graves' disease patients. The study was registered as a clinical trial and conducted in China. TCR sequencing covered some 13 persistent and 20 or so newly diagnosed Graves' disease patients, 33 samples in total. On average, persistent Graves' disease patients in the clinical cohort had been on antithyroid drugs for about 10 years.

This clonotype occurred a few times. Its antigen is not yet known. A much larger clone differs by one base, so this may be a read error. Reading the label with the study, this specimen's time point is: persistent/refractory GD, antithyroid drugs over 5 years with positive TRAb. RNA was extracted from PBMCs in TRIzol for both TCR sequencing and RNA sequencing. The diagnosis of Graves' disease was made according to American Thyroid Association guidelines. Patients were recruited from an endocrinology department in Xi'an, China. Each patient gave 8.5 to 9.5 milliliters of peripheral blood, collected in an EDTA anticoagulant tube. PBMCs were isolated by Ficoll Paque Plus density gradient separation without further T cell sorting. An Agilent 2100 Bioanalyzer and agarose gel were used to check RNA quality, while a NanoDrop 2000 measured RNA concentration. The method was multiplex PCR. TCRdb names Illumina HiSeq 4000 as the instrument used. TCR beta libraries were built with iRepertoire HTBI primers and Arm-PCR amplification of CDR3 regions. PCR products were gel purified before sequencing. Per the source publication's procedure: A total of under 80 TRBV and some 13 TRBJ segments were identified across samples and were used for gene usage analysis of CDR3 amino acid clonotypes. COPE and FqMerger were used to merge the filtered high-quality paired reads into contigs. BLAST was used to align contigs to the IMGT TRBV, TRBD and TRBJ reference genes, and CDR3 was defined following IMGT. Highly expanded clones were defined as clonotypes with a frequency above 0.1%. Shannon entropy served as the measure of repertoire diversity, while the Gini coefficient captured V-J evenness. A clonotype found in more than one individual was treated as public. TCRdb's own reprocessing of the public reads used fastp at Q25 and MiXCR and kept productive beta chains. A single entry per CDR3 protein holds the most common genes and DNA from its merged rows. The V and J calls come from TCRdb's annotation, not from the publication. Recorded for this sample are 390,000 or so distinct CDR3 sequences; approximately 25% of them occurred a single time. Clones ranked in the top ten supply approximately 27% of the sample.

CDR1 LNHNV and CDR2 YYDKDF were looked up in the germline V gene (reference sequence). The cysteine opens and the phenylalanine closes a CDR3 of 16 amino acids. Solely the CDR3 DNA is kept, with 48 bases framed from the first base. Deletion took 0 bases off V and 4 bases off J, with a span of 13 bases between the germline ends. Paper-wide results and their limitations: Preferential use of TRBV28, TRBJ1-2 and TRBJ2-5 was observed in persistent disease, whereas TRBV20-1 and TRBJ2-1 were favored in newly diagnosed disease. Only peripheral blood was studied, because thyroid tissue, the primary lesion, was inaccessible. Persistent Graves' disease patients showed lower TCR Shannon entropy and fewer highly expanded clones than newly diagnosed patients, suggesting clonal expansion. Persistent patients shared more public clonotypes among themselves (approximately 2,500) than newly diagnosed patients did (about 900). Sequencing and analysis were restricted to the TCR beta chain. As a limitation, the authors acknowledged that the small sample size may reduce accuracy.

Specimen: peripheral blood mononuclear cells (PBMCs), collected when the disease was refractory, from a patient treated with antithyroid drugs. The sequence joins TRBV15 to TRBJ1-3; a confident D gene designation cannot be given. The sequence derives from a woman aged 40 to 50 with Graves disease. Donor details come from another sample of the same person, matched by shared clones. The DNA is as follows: TGTGCCACCAGCAGAGATGGGTTGTTTCGGGGAAACACCATATATTTT. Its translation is CATSRDGLFRGNTIYF.